This T cell receptor beta chain appears in the sequencing data of a study of blood T cell repertoires in COVID-19. Background on the study: In each case, the material was cDNA or gDNA derived from T cells, B-cell-depleted T cells, or PBMCs.

With 3 bases clipped from V and 0 bases from J, the junction kept 5 bases outside the gene matches. The germline CDR1 and CDR2 sequences are SGHRS and YFSETQ. There are 15 residues in the CDR3. Only in-frame clones appear in the TCRdb table, and some are missing; sequencing was by immunoSEQ multiplex PCR. This sample carries about 160,000 clones, roughly 87% of them seen once, and the ten largest clones take 3% to 4%. J is TRBJ1-1 and V is TRBV5-1; 7 bases are shared with TRBD1. Sequencing used peripheral blood. This receptor was taken from a woman in her sixties who had recovered from COVID-19. CDR3 residues: CASSSRTGVNTEAFF. DNA of the CDR3: TGCGCCAGCAGCTCCCGGACAGGAGTGAACACTGAAGCTTTCTTT.